A single sample is the source of the 23 T cell receptor beta chains below, sequenced in a study of shared clonotypes between healthy human individuals. The assay was immunoSEQ multiplex PCR, and TCRdb's table has in-frame clones only and misses some. Seen here are just over 2,000,000 clones, over 85% observed once, and the top ten hold more than 0.1%. The specimen was naive CD4+ T cells sorted from blood. Specified subset: CD45RA+ positively selected. The receptors here all came from a man between 18 and 35 years old in good health.

The chain carries TRBV7-2 and TRBJ2-5; 7 bases match TRBD1. The J segment lost 5 bases and the V segment lost 1 base, leaving 7 bases of the junction unmatched. This CDR3 spans 15 amino acids. CDR1 is SGHTA, CDR2 FQGNSA, per germline. Here the CDR3 reads CASSLGYRGSETQYF. CDR3 coding DNA: TGTGCCAGCAGCTTAGGTTACAGGGGTAGTGAGACCCAGTACTTC.

This clone was recorded once. The V gene is TRBV11-2, the J gene TRBJ2-5, with a tentative D call TRBD2 (7 bases). V was cut by 7 bases and J by 2 bases, with 8 bases left in between. This CDR3 region has 12 residues. Germline V gene data show CDR1 as SGHAT and CDR2 as FQNNGV. CDR3 sequence (DNA): TGTGCCAGCAAGGGGGGGCAAGAGACCCAGTACTTC. This translates into CASKGGQETQYF. Filled out from reference TRBV11-2 and TRBJ2-5, the complete variable domain reads EAGVAQSPRYKIIEKRQSVAFWCNPISGHATLYWYQQILGQGPKLLIQFQNNGVVDDSQLPKDRFSAERLKGVDSTLKIQPAKLEDSAVYLCASKGGQETQYFGPGTRLLVL.

The chain is built from TRBV6-5 and TRBJ2-5; 14 bases line up with TRBD2. With the DNA end fitting TRBJ2-7 better, the J assignment may be wrong. Germline values: CDR1 MNHEY, CDR2 SVGAGI. The CDR3 spans 15 residues. CDR3: CASSQTSGRAHEQYF. The CDR3, as DNA: TGTGCCAGCAGTCAGACTAGCGGGAGGGCCCACGAGCAGTACTTC.

The chain links TRBV5-4 to TRBJ1-6; D is unclear. This CDR3 spans 14 amino acids. V lost 0 bases to trimming and J lost 6 bases, with 7 bases between them. The germline gives CDR1 SGHNT, CDR2 YYREEE (reference sequence). As DNA, the CDR3 is TGTGCCAGCAGCTTGGTACAGCCTAATTCACCCCTCCACTTT. It translates to CASSLVQPNSPLHF.

This chain connects TRBV6-5 to TRBJ2-2; D is unclear. This CDR3 has 13 amino acids. Deletions cut 5 bases from V and 5 bases from J, with 9 bases between. The germline CDR1 and CDR2 sequences are MNHEY and SVGAGI. CDR3 sequence: CASSPLITGELFF. CDR3 nucleotide sequence: TGTGCCAGCAGTCCCCTTATTACCGGGGAGCTGTTTTTT.

J is TRBJ2-1 and V is TRBV28; 8 nucleotides agree with TRBD2. V trimming: 3 bases; J trimming: 9 bases; junction bases outside the gene matches: 10. The CDR3 is 15 residues long. Looked up from germline, CDR1 is MDHEN and CDR2 is SYDVKM. CDR3 nucleotide sequence: TGTGCCAGCAGTTTGGATAGCGGGGCCCAAGGTGAGCAGTTCTTC. Protein sequence: CASSLDSGAQGEQFF.

The J gene is TRBJ2-7, the V gene TRBV11-2; TRBD1 is a possible D gene (6 bases). Germline V gene sequence: CDR1 SGHAT, CDR2 FQNNGV. This CDR3 spans 15 amino acids. V was shortened by 7 bases and J by 3 bases, with 19 bases between the two germline ends. CDR3 nucleotides: TGTGCCAGCACACAAGTGGGGGCAGGGATCTACGAGCAGTACTTC. Translation: CASTQVGAGIYEQYF.

V is TRBV28 and J is TRBJ2-3; 11 positions agree with TRBD1. The CDR3 is 15 residues long. J was trimmed by 1 base and V by 8 bases; bases with no gene match: 5. From germline, CDR1 is MDHEN and CDR2 SYDVKM. CDR3 amino acids: CASGQGALGTDTQYF. The CDR3, as DNA: TGTGCCAGCGGACAGGGGGCGCTGGGCACAGATACGCAGTATTTT.

This clone is a singleton in its sample. The V and J genes are TRBV30 and TRBJ2-3, with D unresolved. Germline CDR1 and CDR2: GTSNPN and SVGIG (reference sequence). The V gene lost 7 bases and the J gene lost 0 bases, with 14 bases spanning the gap. The CDR3 length is 14 residues. The CDR3 DNA reads TGTGCCTTCCCGGGCCTGTCTAGCACAGATACGCAGTATTTT. Its protein is CAFPGLSSTDTQYF.

The chain combines TRBV5-6 with TRBJ1-1, with 8 bases fitting TRBD1. Per germline, CDR1 SGHDT and CDR2 YYEEEE. The CDR3 loop spans 13 amino acids. J gave up 7 bases and V 5 bases, and 7 bases lay outside the gene matches. Written as DNA, the CDR3 is TGTGCCAGCAGGATGGACAGGGCGGGTGAAGCTTTCTTT. Translated: CASRMDRAGEAFF.

V usage is TRBV4-3 and J usage is TRBJ2-2; D is ambiguous. Trimming pared 4 bases from V and 4 bases from J, leaving 16 bases between. CDR3 length: 16 amino acids. The germline CDR1 and CDR2 sequences are LGHNA and YSLEER. Here the CDR3 reads CASSLSYRVSTGELFF. The CDR3 region has the DNA TGCGCCAGCAGCCTAAGTTATAGGGTTAGCACCGGGGAGCTGTTTTTT.

The J gene is TRBJ2-7, the V gene TRBV7-6; D may be TRBD1 (6 bases). CDR1 and CDR2 from the germline V gene are SGHVS and FNYEAQ. The CDR3 runs 16 residues. V shed 0 bases and J shed 6 bases, with 18 bases lying between them. The CDR3 DNA follows: TGTGCCAGCAGCTTAGCGGGGGCAGATCTTTTTGGCGAGCAGTACTTC. It is translated as CASSLAGADLFGEQYF.

The rearrangement links TRBV30 to TRBJ2-5, with 13 bases matching TRBD2. This CDR3 is built from 16 residues. The V and J ends lost 2 bases and 5 bases, in that order; junction bases with no gene match: 8. Germline V lookup: CDR1 GTSNPN, CDR2 SVGIG (reference sequence). Here the CDR3 reads CAWSPGLAGTHETQYF. CDR3 coding DNA: TGTGCCTGGAGTCCGGGACTAGCGGGAACTCACGAGACCCAGTACTTC.

The V and J genes are TRBV19 and TRBJ2-1; tentative D call: TRBD2 (5 bases). This CDR3 spans 14 amino acids. The ends were cut back, 6 bases at V and 0 bases at J, with 9 bases in the middle. Germline CDR1 is LNHDA and CDR2 is SQIVND (reference sequence). The chain's CDR3 is CASRSGISYNEQFF. CDR3 in DNA: TGTGCCAGTAGAAGCGGAATCTCCTACAATGAGCAGTTCTTC.

V and J are TRBV28 and TRBJ1-2, with a weak D call TRBD1 (5 bases). Germline CDR1 reads MDHEN; CDR2 reads SYDVKM. The V end was cut by 5 bases, the J end by 4 bases, with 14 bases between. The CDR3 covers 14 residues. Written as DNA, the CDR3 is TGTGCCAGCAGTCAGCAGGGTAGTTTCTATGGCTACACCTTC. Its translation is CASSQQGSFYGYTF.

V usage is TRBV4-1 and J usage is TRBJ2-7, with 9 nucleotides matching TRBD2. The CDR3 loop spans 15 amino acids. V was pared by 4 bases and J by 2 bases, with 6 bases of the junction left unmatched. Germline V gene data show CDR1 as MGHRA and CDR2 as YSYEKL. CDR3 sequence reads: CASSRGLAPAYEQYF. In DNA form, the CDR3 reads TGCGCCAGCAGCCGCGGACTAGCGCCAGCCTACGAGCAGTACTTC.

The rearrangement links TRBV30 to TRBJ2-1, with 15 bases matching TRBD2. CDR3 length equals 19 residues. Trimming cost V 0 bases and J 2 bases; bases outside gene matches: 8. The germline V gene encodes CDR1 GTSNPN and CDR2 SVGIG (reference sequence). CDR3 sequence reads: CAWSVFRTSGRETYNEQFF. In DNA form, the CDR3 reads TGTGCCTGGAGTGTATTTAGGACTAGCGGGAGGGAGACCTACAATGAGCAGTTCTTC. Using reference TRBV30 and TRBJ2-1 for the parts outside the CDR3, the full variable domain is SQTIHQWPATLVQPVGSPLSLECTVEGTSNPNLYWYRQAAGRGLQLLFYSVGIGQISSEVPQNLSASRPQDRQFILSSKKLLLSDSGFYLCAWSVFRTSGRETYNEQFFGPGTRLTVL.

The chain joins TRBV6-1 to TRBJ1-5; D remains ambiguous. The germline CDR1 and CDR2 sequences are MNHNS and SASEGT. V was cut by 4 bases and J by 5 bases, with 9 bases left in between. This CDR3 comprises 13 residues. The CDR3 loop is CASSALRDQPQHF. The DNA of the CDR3 is TGTGCCAGCAGTGCCCTAAGGGATCAGCCCCAGCATTTT.

The J gene is TRBJ2-4, the V gene TRBV15, with a tentative D call TRBD1 (5 bases). Looked up from germline, CDR1 is LNHNV and CDR2 is YYDKDF (reference sequence). The germline V and J ends were trimmed by 2 bases and 1 base, with 15 bases remaining between them. CDR3 length: 17 amino acids. DNA of the CDR3: TGTGCCACCAGCAGACTCGTTGGGGCCGGGGCCAAAAACATTCAGTACTTC. Protein: CATSRLVGAGAKNIQYF.

V and J are TRBV2 and TRBJ2-3; D ambiguous. The germline CDR1 and CDR2 sequences are SNHLY and FYNNEI. V shed 7 bases and J shed 10 bases, with 15 bases lying between them. The CDR3 runs to 12 residues. Here the CDR3 DNA reads TGTGCCAGCATGGGCCAATCCAAGGCGCAGTATTTT. This translates into CASMGQSKAQYF.

The rearrangement links TRBV10-1 to TRBJ1-1; no firm D call. This CDR3 comprises 12 residues. V dropped 3 bases and J dropped 3 bases, with 5 bases sitting between them. The V gene's germline CDR1 is WNHNN and CDR2 SYGVQD (reference sequence). The CDR3 loop reads CASSEGDTEAFF. CDR3 sequence (DNA): TGCGCCAGCAGTGAAGGCGACACTGAAGCTTTCTTT.

The J gene is TRBJ2-7, the V gene TRBV7-9; D unresolved. Trimming took 1 base from V and 2 from J, leaving 15 bases between them. Per the germline V gene, CDR1 is SEHNR and CDR2 is FQNEAQ (reference sequence). This CDR3 spans 16 amino acids. CDR3 bases: TGTGCCAGCAGCTTAGGAGGTACGGACGTAGCCTACGAGCAGTACTTC. The encoded protein is CASSLGGTDVAYEQYF. Combining the CDR3 with reference TRBV7-9 and TRBJ2-7 gives the whole variable domain DTGVSQNPRHKITKRGQNVTFRCDPISEHNRLYWYRQTLGQGPEFLTYFQNEAQLEKSRLLSDRFSAERPKGSFSTLEIQRTEQGDSAMYLCASSLGGTDVAYEQYFGPGTRLTVT.

The chain links TRBV28 to TRBJ1-1, with TRBD1 matching over 8 bases. V shed 6 bases and J 4 bases; nucleotides not matched to a gene: 10. The length of the CDR3 is 15 residues. Germline V gives CDR1 MDHEN, CDR2 SYDVKM. CDR3 residues: CASRRQTGGGTEAFF. The CDR3 DNA follows: TGTGCCAGCAGACGTCAAACAGGGGGAGGCACTGAAGCTTTCTTT.